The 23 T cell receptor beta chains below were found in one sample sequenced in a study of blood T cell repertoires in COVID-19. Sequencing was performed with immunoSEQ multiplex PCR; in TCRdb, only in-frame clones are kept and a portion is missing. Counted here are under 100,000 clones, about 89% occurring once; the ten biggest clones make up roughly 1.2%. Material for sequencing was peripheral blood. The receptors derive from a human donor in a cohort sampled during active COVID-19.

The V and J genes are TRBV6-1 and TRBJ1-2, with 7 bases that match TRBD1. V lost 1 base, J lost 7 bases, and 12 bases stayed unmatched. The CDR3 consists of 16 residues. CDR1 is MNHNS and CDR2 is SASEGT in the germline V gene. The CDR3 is CASSEDGSDRVTGYTF. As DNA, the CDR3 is TGTGCCAGCAGTGAAGATGGGTCAGACAGGGTAACTGGCTACACCTTC.

The DNA of the CDR3 is TGTGCCAGCAGCTCACCCGGGGGGAGCGGTCAGCCCGGGGAGCTGTTTTTT. Amino acids: CASSSPGGSGQPGELFF. The V gene is TRBV11-3, the J gene TRBJ2-2; TRBD2 matches at 7 bases. Germline assignment: CDR1 SGHNT and CDR2 YENEEA. The CDR3 sequence is 17 residues long. V lost 4 bases and J lost 6; bases outside the gene matches: 14.

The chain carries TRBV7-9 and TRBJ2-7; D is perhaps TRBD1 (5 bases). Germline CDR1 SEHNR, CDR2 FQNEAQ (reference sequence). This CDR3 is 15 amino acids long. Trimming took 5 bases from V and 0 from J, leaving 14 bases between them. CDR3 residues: CASSTQQVSSYEQYF. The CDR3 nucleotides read TGTGCCAGCAGCACACAACAGGTCAGCTCCTACGAGCAGTACTTC.

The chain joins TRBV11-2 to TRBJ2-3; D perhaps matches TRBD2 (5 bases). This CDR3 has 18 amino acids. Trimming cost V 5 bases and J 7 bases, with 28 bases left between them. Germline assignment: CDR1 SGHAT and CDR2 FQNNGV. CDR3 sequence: CASSPSAPGEPSMNTQYF. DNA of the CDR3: TGTGCCAGCAGCCCCAGCGCCCCCGGGGAGCCGAGCATGAATACGCAGTATTTT. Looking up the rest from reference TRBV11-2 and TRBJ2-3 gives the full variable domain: EAGVAQSPRYKIIEKRQSVAFWCNPISGHATLYWYQQILGQGPKLLIQFQNNGVVDDSQLPKDRFSAERLKGVDSTLKIQPAKLEDSAVYLCASSPSAPGEPSMNTQYFGPGTRLTVL.

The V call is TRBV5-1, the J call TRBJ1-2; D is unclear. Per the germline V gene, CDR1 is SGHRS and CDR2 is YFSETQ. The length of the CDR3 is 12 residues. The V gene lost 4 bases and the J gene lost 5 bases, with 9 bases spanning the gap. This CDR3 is CASSPGEYGYTF. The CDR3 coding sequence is TGCGCCAGCAGCCCGGGAGAGTATGGCTACACCTTC.

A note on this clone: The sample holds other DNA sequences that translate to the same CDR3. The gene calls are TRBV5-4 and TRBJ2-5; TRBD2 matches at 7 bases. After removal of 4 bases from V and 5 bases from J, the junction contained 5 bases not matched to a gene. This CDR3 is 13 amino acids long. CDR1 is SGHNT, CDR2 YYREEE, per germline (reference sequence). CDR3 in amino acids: CASSRDYGETQYF. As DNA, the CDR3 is TGTGCCAGCAGCCGGGACTACGGGGAGACCCAGTACTTC.

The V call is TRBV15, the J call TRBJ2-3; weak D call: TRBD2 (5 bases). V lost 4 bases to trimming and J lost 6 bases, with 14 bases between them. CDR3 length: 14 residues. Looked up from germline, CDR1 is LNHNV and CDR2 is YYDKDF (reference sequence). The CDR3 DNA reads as TGTGCCACCAGCATCGGAGGACCGGGGGATACGCAGTATTTT. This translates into CATSIGGPGDTQYF.

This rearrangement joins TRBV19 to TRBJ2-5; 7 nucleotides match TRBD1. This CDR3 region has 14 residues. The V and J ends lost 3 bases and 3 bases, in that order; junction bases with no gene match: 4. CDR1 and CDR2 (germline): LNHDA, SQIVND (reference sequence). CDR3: CASSIGQGEETQYF. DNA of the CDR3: TGTGCCAGTAGTATCGGGCAGGGGGAAGAGACCCAGTACTTC.

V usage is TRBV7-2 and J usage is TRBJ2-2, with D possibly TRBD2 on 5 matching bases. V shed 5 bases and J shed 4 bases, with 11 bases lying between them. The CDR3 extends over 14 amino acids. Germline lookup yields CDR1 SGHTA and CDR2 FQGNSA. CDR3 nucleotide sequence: TGTGCCAGCAGCCCCGGGGTGCTCACCGGGGAGCTGTTTTTT. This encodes CASSPGVLTGELFF.

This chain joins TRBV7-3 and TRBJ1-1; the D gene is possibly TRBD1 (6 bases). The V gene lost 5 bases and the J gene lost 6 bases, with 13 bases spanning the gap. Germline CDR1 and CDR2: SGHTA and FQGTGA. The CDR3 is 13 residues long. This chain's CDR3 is CASSHDRWSEAFF. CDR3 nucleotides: TGTGCCAGCAGCCATGACAGGTGGTCTGAAGCTTTCTTT.

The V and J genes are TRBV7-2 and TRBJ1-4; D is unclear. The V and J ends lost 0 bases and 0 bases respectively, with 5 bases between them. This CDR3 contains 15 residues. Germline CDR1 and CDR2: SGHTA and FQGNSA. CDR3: CASSLATATNEKLFF. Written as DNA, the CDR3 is TGTGCCAGCAGCTTAGCAACAGCAACTAATGAAAAACTGTTTTTT.

As DNA, the CDR3 is TGCAGTGCTAGTAAGGTCGCTGCGGGTAGGAATGAGCAGTTCTTC. This codes for CSASKVAAGRNEQFF. This sequence joins TRBV20-1 and TRBJ2-1, with D maybe TRBD2 (5 bases). The CDR3 has 15 residues. V was shortened by 3 bases and J by 7 bases, with 19 bases between the two germline ends. Germline V gives CDR1 DFQATT, CDR2 SNEGSKA (reference sequence).

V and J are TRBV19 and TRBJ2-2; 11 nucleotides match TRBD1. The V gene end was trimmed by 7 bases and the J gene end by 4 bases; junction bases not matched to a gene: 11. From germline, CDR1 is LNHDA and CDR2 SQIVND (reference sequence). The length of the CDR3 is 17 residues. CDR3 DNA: TGTGCCAGTACCCTATCGGGACAGGGGGTCGGCACCGGGGAGCTGTTTTTT. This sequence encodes CASTLSGQGVGTGELFF. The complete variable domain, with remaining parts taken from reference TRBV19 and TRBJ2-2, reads DGGITQSPKYLFRKEGQNVTLSCEQNLNHDAMYWYRQDPGQGLRLIYYSQIVNDFQKGDIAEGYSVSREKKESFPLTVTSAQKNPTAFYLCASTLSGQGVGTGELFFGEGSRLTVL.

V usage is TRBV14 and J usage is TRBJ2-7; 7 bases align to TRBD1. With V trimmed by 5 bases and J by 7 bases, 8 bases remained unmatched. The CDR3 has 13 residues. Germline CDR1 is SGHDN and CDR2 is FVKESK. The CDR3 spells CASSSGTDHEQYF. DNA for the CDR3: TGTGCCAGCAGCAGTGGGACAGATCATGAGCAGTACTTC.

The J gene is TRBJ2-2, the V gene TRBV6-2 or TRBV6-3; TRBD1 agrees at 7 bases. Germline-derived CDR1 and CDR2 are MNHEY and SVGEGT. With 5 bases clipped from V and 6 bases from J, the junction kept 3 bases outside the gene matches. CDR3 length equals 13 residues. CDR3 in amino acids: CASSAQGAGELFF. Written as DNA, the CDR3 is TGTGCCAGCAGTGCCCAGGGGGCCGGGGAGCTGTTTTTT.

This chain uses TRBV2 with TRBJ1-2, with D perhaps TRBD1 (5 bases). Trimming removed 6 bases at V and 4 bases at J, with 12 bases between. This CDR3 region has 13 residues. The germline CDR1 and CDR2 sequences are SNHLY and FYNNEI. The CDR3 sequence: CASSAAGGYGYTF. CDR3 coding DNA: TGTGCCAGCAGCGCGGCGGGGGGCTATGGCTACACCTTC.

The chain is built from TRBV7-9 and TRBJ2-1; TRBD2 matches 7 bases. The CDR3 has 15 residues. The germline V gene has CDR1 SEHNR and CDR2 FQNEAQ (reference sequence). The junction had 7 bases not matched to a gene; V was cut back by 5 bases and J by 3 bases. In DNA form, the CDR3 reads TGTGCCAGCAGCCGAGCGGGGATGCGCTACAATGAGCAGTTCTTC. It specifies CASSRAGMRYNEQFF.

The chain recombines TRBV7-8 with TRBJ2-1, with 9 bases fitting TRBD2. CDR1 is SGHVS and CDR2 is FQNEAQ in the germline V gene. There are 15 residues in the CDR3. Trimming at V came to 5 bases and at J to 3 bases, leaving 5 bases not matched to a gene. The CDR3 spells CASSRGLADYNEQFF. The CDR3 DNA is TGTGCCAGCAGCCGGGGACTAGCCGACTACAATGAGCAGTTCTTC.

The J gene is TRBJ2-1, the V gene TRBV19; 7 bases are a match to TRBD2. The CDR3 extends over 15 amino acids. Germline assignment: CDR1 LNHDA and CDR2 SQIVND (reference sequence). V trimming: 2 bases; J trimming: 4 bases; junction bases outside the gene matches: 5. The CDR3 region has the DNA TGTGCCAGTAGTATACAAGCGGGAATTTACAATGAGCAGTTCTTC. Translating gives CASSIQAGIYNEQFF.

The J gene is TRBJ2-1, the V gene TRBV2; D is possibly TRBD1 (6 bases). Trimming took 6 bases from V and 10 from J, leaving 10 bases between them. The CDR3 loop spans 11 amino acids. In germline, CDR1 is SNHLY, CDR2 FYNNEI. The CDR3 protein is CASSLRGEQFF. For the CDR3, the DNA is TGTGCCAGCAGCCTAAGGGGGGAGCAGTTCTTC.

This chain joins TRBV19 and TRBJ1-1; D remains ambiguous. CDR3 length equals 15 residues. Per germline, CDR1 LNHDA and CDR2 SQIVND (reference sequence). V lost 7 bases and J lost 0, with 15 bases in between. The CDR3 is CASKEFGIMNTEAFF. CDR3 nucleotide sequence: TGTGCCAGTAAGGAGTTCGGGATAATGAACACTGAAGCTTTCTTT.

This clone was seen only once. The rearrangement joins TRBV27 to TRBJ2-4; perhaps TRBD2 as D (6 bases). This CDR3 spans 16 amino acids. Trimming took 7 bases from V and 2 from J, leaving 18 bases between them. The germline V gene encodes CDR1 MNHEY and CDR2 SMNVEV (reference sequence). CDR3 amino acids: CASTEGRERPKNIQYF. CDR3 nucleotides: TGTGCCAGCACCGAGGGGCGGGAAAGGCCCAAAAACATTCAGTACTTC.

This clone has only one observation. CDR3 amino acids: CASSLNRIYGYTF. CDR3 bases: TGTGCCAGCAGTTTAAACAGAATCTATGGCTACACCTTC. The chain recombines TRBV27 with TRBJ1-2, with D unresolved. The CDR3 is 13 amino acids. V dropped 2 bases and J dropped 4 bases, with 8 bases sitting between them. The germline V gene encodes CDR1 MNHEY and CDR2 SMNVEV (reference sequence).